Each of the 24 T cell receptor beta chains below was sequenced from the same sample in a study of blood T cells in healthy people across ages. The second PCR ran roughly 7 to 11 cycles with a sample-barcoded 5' primer and J-beta primers. TCRdb reprocessed the 5' RACE reads with MiXCR, giving one entry per CDR3 protein. The sample carries 380,000 or so distinct CDR3 sequences, about half recorded once. Sequences were obtained from blood. The source is a man aged 55 to 70 in good health.

The table lists this clonotype with a few counts. CDR3 region: CAISAGGNEQFF. CDR3 coding DNA: TGTGCCATCTCGGCGGGGGGGAATGAGCAGTTCTTC. The chain combines TRBV6-6 with TRBJ2-1; 9 nucleotides agree with TRBD2. The CDR3 loop spans 12 amino acids. CDR1 MNHNY and CDR2 SVGAGI come from the germline V gene (reference sequence). Trimming cost V 10 bases and J 7 bases; bases outside gene matches: 5.

This clonotype was seen a handful of times. The chain uses TRBV9 and TRBJ1-1; 8 bases fit TRBD1. Trimming at V came to 3 bases and at J to 2 bases, leaving 6 bases not matched to a gene. Germline V CDR1 and CDR2: SGDLS, YYNGEE. The CDR3 is made up of 15 amino acids. CDR3 protein: CASSGRQGTNTEAFF. The DNA for the CDR3 is TGTGCCAGCAGCGGCCGACAGGGGACCAACACTGAAGCTTTCTTT.

The gene calls are TRBV7-9 and TRBJ2-1; either TRBD1 or TRBD2 may fit D (5 bases each). Germline V gene sequence: CDR1 SEHNR, CDR2 FQNEAQ (reference sequence). Between the trimmed V and J ends, which lost 3 bases and 15 bases, there was a span of 18 bases. This CDR3 spans 13 amino acids. The CDR3, as DNA: TGTGCCAGCAGCTTGGCCATGGGGGACCAACGGTTCTTC. Encoded protein: CASSLAMGDQRFF.

The V and J genes are TRBV12-3 or TRBV12-4 and TRBJ2-7; 7 bases fit TRBD2. CDR3 length equals 13 residues. The ends lost 4 bases at V and 1 base at J; junction bases unmatched: 1. CDR3: CASSSGLSYEQYF. CDR3 in DNA: TGTGCCAGCAGTTCGGGACTATCCTACGAGCAGTACTTC.

The chain combines TRBV29-1 with TRBJ2-3; 9 bases fit TRBD2. This CDR3 has 14 amino acids. V lost 8 bases, J lost 3 bases, and 9 bases stayed unmatched. Germline CDR1 SQVTM, CDR2 ANQGSEA. The CDR3 nucleotides are TGCAGCATGGATAGCGGGAGCCTTACAGATACGCAGTATTTT. It is translated as CSMDSGSLTDTQYF.

The gene calls are TRBV2 and TRBJ2-5; D remains ambiguous. Deletions cut 7 bases from V and 0 bases from J, with 12 bases between. The CDR3 spans 14 residues. Germline V CDR1 and CDR2: SNHLY, FYNNEI. The CDR3 nucleotides are TGTGCCAGCACTTTTACAGCGTACCAAGAGACCCAGTACTTC. Translation gives CASTFTAYQETQYF.

For this clonotype: It may be a read error: a sequence one base away is much more abundant. The chain joins TRBV27 to TRBJ1-1, with D possibly matching TRBD1 (6 bases). The CDR3 consists of 15 residues. Germline lookup yields CDR1 MNHEY and CDR2 SMNVEV (reference sequence). The CDR3, as DNA: TGTGCCTGCAGTTTAAATGCGGGGGGGCGGGCTGAAGCTTTCTTT. Translated, it gives CACSLNAGGRAEAFF.

CDR3 protein: CASSQGDSAGGDTQYF. Here the CDR3 DNA reads TGTGCCAGCAGCCAAGGGGATAGCGCCGGAGGAGATACGCAGTATTTT. This rearrangement joins TRBV4-2 to TRBJ2-3, with D tentatively TRBD2 (5 bases). Deletions cut 1 base from V and 5 bases from J, with 16 bases between. Per the germline V gene, CDR1 is LGHNA and CDR2 is YNFKEQ. CDR3 length: 16 amino acids.

Of note for this clonotype: A much larger clone differs from this one at a single base, so this may be a read error. The V and J genes are TRBV10-2 and TRBJ2-7, with D tentatively TRBD1 (6 bases). Germline CDR1 and CDR2: WSHSY and SAAADI. This CDR3 spans 13 amino acids. The CDR3 is CTSSARSGGTQYF. CDR3 nucleotide sequence: TGCACCAGCAGTGCGAGGAGTGGGGGCACCCAGTACTTC.

The chain combines TRBV6-1 with TRBJ2-3; 8 bases are a match to TRBD1. Trimming took 6 bases from V and 4 from J; bases not matched to a gene: 6. Germline assignment: CDR1 MNHNS and CDR2 SASEGT. CDR3 length: 14 residues. As DNA, the CDR3 is TGTGCCAGCAGATCCGGACAGGGCGCAGATACGCAGTATTTT. Protein sequence: CASRSGQGADTQYF.

The rearrangement links TRBV7-2 to TRBJ1-4; a weak D match, TRBD1 (6 bases). The CDR3 is 15 amino acids. Germline V gene lookup returns CDR1 SGHTA and CDR2 FQGNSA. V was clipped by 1 base and J by 6 bases, with 12 bases between them. The DNA of the CDR3 is TGTGCCAGCAGCTTAGGAGGGGGGGTGGATGAAAAACTGTTTTTT. This gives the protein CASSLGGGVDEKLFF. The whole variable domain, filled in from reference TRBV7-2 and TRBJ1-4, reads GAGVSQSPSNKVTEKGKDVELRCDPISGHTALYWYRQSLGQGLEFLIYFQGNSAPDKSGLPSDRFSAERTGGSVSTLTIQRTQQEDSAVYLCASSLGGGVDEKLFFGSGTQLSVL.

This clonotype was seen more than once but under ten times. This chain joins TRBV30 and TRBJ1-6, with a weak D call TRBD1 (6 bases). Trimming took 3 bases from V and 8 from J, leaving 11 bases between them. The CDR3 covers 13 residues. Germline V CDR1 and CDR2: GTSNPN, SVGIG (reference sequence). The CDR3: CAWRDSGDSPLHF. In DNA form, the CDR3 reads TGTGCCTGGAGGGACAGCGGAGATTCACCCCTCCACTTT.

A single count supports this clonotype. The rearrangement links TRBV6-2 or TRBV6-3 to TRBJ2-7; 8 nucleotides agree with TRBD2. J lost 0 bases, V lost 6 bases, and 7 bases had no gene match. Germline V gives CDR1 MNHEY, CDR2 SVGEGT. The CDR3 sequence is 15 residues long. The CDR3 loop is CASRPLAGISYEQYF. Written as DNA, the CDR3 is TGTGCCAGCAGACCTCTAGCGGGCATCTCCTACGAGCAGTACTTC.

The chain links TRBV28 to TRBJ2-7; D is unclear. Germline values: CDR1 MDHEN, CDR2 SYDVKM. CDR3 size: 13 residues. V shed 5 bases and J shed 1 base, with 9 bases lying between them. For the CDR3, the DNA is TGTGCCAGCAGTACCACAGATTCCTACGAGCAGTACTTC. The encoded protein is CASSTTDSYEQYF.

This clonotype came up a few times. In DNA form, the CDR3 reads TGTGCCAGCAGTTTGAGGCAGGGGGCGGACATTCAGTACTTC. Translated, it gives CASSLRQGADIQYF. J is TRBJ2-4 and V is TRBV12-3 or TRBV12-4, with 8 bases aligning to TRBD1. The CDR3 length is 14 residues. V shed 3 bases and J 8 bases; nucleotides not matched to a gene: 6.

Concerning this clonotype: An end of the junction differs from the germline gene, which may be a read error. V and J are TRBV20-1 and TRBJ2-1, with TRBD2 matching 8 bases. Per germline, CDR1 DFQATT and CDR2 SNEGSKA (reference sequence). This CDR3 is 14 amino acids long. The CDR3 DNA reads TGCAGCGCTACCCGACTAGCGTCCTACAATGAGCAGTTCTTC. Translation gives CSATRLASYNEQFF.

This clonotype has just a few counts. The chain recombines TRBV12-3 or TRBV12-4 with TRBJ2-5; no clear D gene. The J call may be faulty, since TRBJ2-7 better matches the DNA end. This CDR3 is built from 16 residues. The CDR3 loop reads CASSFGPSARIYEQYF. The CDR3 DNA reads TGTGCCAGCAGTTTTGGTCCCTCGGCACGGATCTACGAGCAGTACTTC.

The gene calls are TRBV7-2 and TRBJ2-1; 10 bases map to TRBD2. The CDR3 is made up of 14 amino acids. Germline trimming cut 0 bases from V and 9 bases from J; bases unmatched to any gene: 2. CDR1 SGHTA and CDR2 FQGNSA come from the germline V gene. The CDR3: CASSLASGGSEQFF. CDR3 in DNA: TGTGCCAGCAGCTTAGCTAGCGGGGGGAGTGAGCAGTTCTTC.

Only a few counts were recorded for this clonotype. The chain recombines TRBV20-1 with TRBJ2-7, with 10 nucleotides matching TRBD1. Germline values: CDR1 DFQATT, CDR2 SNEGSKA (reference sequence). The CDR3 covers 16 residues. V lost 5 bases to trimming and J lost 0 bases; unmatched junction nucleotides: 10. CDR3 sequence: CSASRFGQGVSYEQYF. CDR3 coding DNA: TGCAGTGCTTCACGCTTCGGACAGGGGGTCTCCTACGAGCAGTACTTC.

This clonotype was observed a few times. The genes are TRBV7-2 and TRBJ1-2; D perhaps matches TRBD1 (6 bases). Trimming left V 3 bases short and J 4 bases short, with 9 bases between. The CDR3 totals 13 residues. Germline CDR1 is SGHTA and CDR2 is FQGNSA. The CDR3 sequence is CASSFTGSYGYTF. The DNA of the CDR3 is TGTGCCAGCAGCTTCACAGGGAGCTATGGCTACACCTTC.

This sequence joins TRBV7-9 and TRBJ2-1; D is unclear. The V end was cut by 5 bases, the J end by 0 bases, with 11 bases between. Germline V gives CDR1 SEHNR, CDR2 FQNEAQ (reference sequence). The CDR3 is made up of 15 amino acids. In DNA, the CDR3 is TGTGCCAGCAGCCTCACAACGAGCTCCTACAATGAGCAGTTCTTC. Protein: CASSLTTSSYNEQFF.

The CDR3 DNA sequence: TGTGCCAGCAGTGAAGCGCTTACACAGAATTCACCCCTCCACTTT. Translated: CASSEALTQNSPLHF. The chain carries TRBV2 and TRBJ1-6, with unresolved D. Germline V gene sequence: CDR1 SNHLY, CDR2 FYNNEI. V was cut by 0 bases and J by 7 bases, with 10 bases left in between. The CDR3 extends over 15 amino acids. The complete variable domain, with remaining parts taken from reference TRBV2 and TRBJ1-6, reads EPEVTQTPSHQVTQMGQEVILRCVPISNHLYFYWYRQILGQKVEFLVSFYNNEISEKSEIFDDQFSVERPDGSNFTLKIRSTKLEDSAMYFCASSEALTQNSPLHFGNGTRLTVT.

The chain joins TRBV11-2 to TRBJ1-4; possibly TRBD1 for D (6 bases). Germline V CDR1 and CDR2: SGHAT, FQNNGV. This CDR3 comprises 15 residues. V gave up 5 bases and J gave up 3 bases, with 13 bases separating them. The chain's CDR3 is CASSPEGGANEKLFF. As DNA, the CDR3 is TGTGCCAGCAGCCCCGAGGGGGGTGCTAATGAAAAACTGTTTTTT.

The genes are TRBV7-2 and TRBJ2-7; no reliable D call. The CDR3 runs to 13 residues. Germline CDR1 and CDR2: SGHTA and FQGNSA. Trimming stripped 3 bases from V and 2 bases from J, with 8 bases between. This CDR3 is CASSFVETYEQYF. The CDR3 DNA follows: TGTGCCAGCAGCTTCGTGGAGACCTACGAGCAGTACTTC. Variable domain in full (rest from reference TRBV7-2 and TRBJ2-7): GAGVSQSPSNKVTEKGKDVELRCDPISGHTALYWYRQSLGQGLEFLIYFQGNSAPDKSGLPSDRFSAERTGGSVSTLTIQRTQQEDSAVYLCASSFVETYEQYFGPGTRLTVT.